The source of this T cell receptor (beta chain) is a study of blood T cell repertoires in COVID-19. Study summary: Acute and convalescent COVID-19 samples came from the United States, Italy and Spain.

Clones were sequenced by immunoSEQ multiplex PCR, and TCRdb holds only the in-frame ones, with some missing. Seen here are about 220,000 clones, more than 70% observed once, and the top ten hold about 3.6%. Losses at the gene ends were 8 bases for V and 6 bases for J; bases not matched to a gene: 12. The CDR3 contains 15 residues. The germline gives CDR1 MNHEY, CDR2 SMNVEV (reference sequence). This rearrangement joins TRBV27 to TRBJ1-5; 8 bases align to TRBD1. Material: peripheral blood. The receptor's source is a woman aged 80 or over with acute or convalescent COVID-19. The CDR3 sequence is CASSGAQGATQPQHF. The CDR3 DNA sequence: TGTGCCAGCTCGGGGGCGCAGGGGGCTACTCAGCCCCAGCATTTT.